Listed here are 29 T cell receptor beta chains from one sample, sequenced in a study of blood T cell repertoires in COVID-19 (TCRdb year 2020). The library was produced with the immunoSEQ multiplex PCR assay. In TCRdb, the immuneACCESS table is reduced to in-frame sequences with V and J assigned. These tables do not hold every clone; where another copy was compared, an unresolved V gene accounts for under half, and the others remain unexplained. Counted in this sample were 150,000 to 200,000 clones; approximately 83% of them appeared once. Clones ranked in the top ten supply about a tenth of the sample. Input material: peripheral blood. These receptors all stem from a woman older than 75 with active or convalescent COVID-19.

The CDR3 region is CASSVAVANTGELFF. CDR3 nucleotides: TGTGCCAGCAGCGTAGCTGTCGCGAACACCGGGGAGCTGTTTTTT. This chain joins TRBV9 and TRBJ2-2; D is uncertain. Germline lookup yields CDR1 SGDLS and CDR2 YYNGEE. This CDR3 is 15 amino acids long. V lost 0 bases and J lost 0, with 6 bases in between.

The chain recombines TRBV7-8 with TRBJ1-2; TRBD1 matches at 9 bases. V lost 5 bases, J lost 0 bases, and 7 bases stayed unmatched. Per the germline V gene, CDR1 is SGHVS and CDR2 is FQNEAQ. The CDR3 sequence is 16 residues long. CDR3 sequence: CASSKGTGKANYGYTF. The CDR3, as DNA: TGTGCCAGCAGCAAAGGGACAGGGAAAGCTAACTATGGCTACACCTTC.

The chain is built from TRBV21-1 and TRBJ2-5; TRBD2, the table's D call, lacks a check against the DNA. TRBV21-1 is reported as a pseudogene. The CDR3 runs 14 residues. The CDR3 region is CAIPRGGTQETQYF. DNA of the CDR3: TGTGCCATCCCCCGTGGGGGGACCCAAGAGACCCAGTACTTC.

V gene TRBV3-1 (or the pseudogene TRBV3-2) combines with J gene TRBJ1-2, with D unresolved. Looked up from germline, CDR1 is LGHDT and CDR2 is YNNKEL (reference sequence). There are 13 residues in the CDR3. Trimming pared 5 bases from V and 4 bases from J, leaving 11 bases between. CDR3 coding DNA: TGTGCCAGCAGCGGTGCGGTCGGCTATGGCTACACCTTC. The encoded protein is CASSGAVGYGYTF.

This rearrangement joins TRBV5-1 to TRBJ2-5; 8 nucleotides match TRBD2. The junction had 6 bases not matched to a gene; V was cut back by 4 bases and J by 1 base. Germline V gene sequence: CDR1 SGHRS, CDR2 YFSETQ. This CDR3 comprises 15 residues. CDR3 loop: CASSPGRGGQETQYF. CDR3 DNA sequence: TGCGCCAGCAGCCCCGGGAGGGGGGGCCAAGAGACCCAGTACTTC.

This rearrangement joins TRBV5-1 to TRBJ1-4, with TRBD1 as a possible D gene (6 bases). V was trimmed by 5 bases and J by 0 bases, leaving 14 bases between them. From germline, CDR1 is SGHRS and CDR2 YFSETQ. The CDR3 runs to 16 residues. The CDR3, as DNA: TGCGCCAGCAGAACAGGGACCTTTTCAACTAATGAAAAACTGTTTTTT. Translating it yields CASRTGTFSTNEKLFF.

The rearrangement joins TRBV18 to TRBJ1-1; no reliable D call. The CDR3 has 14 residues. Germline loops: CDR1 KGHSH, CDR2 LQKENI. The germline V and J ends were trimmed by 0 bases and 2 bases, with 7 bases remaining between them. The CDR3 here is CASSPPGVNTEAFF. Here the CDR3 DNA reads TGTGCCAGCTCACCACCCGGGGTCAACACTGAAGCTTTCTTT.

J is TRBJ2-4 and V is TRBV11-2; possibly TRBD1 for D (8 bases). Trimming left V 5 bases short and J 9 bases short, with 20 bases between. Germline V gives CDR1 SGHAT, CDR2 FQNNGV. This CDR3 has 15 residues. CDR3 amino acids: CASSPWEDREGIQYF. CDR3 DNA: TGTGCCAGCAGCCCCTGGGAGGACAGGGAGGGCATTCAGTACTTC.

The chain has TRBV6-2 or TRBV6-3 and TRBJ1-5; a possible D gene is TRBD1 (6 bases). The CDR3 consists of 16 residues. Germline-derived CDR1 and CDR2 are MNHEY and SVGEGT. Trimming pared 4 bases from V and 1 base from J, leaving 14 bases between. CDR3 in amino acids: CASSSTTGRSNQPQHF. The CDR3 DNA sequence: TGTGCCAGCAGTTCCACGACAGGACGGAGCAATCAGCCCCAGCATTTT.

This chain uses TRBV29-1 with TRBJ1-2, with 7 bases matching TRBD1. The CDR3 contains 13 residues. V was pared by 0 bases and J by 8 bases, with 6 bases of the junction left unmatched. Germline CDR1 and CDR2: SQVTM and ANQGSEA. In DNA, the CDR3 is TGCAGCGTTGAAGATGGAGGGGGCAAAGGCTACACCTTC. This encodes CSVEDGGGKGYTF.

The chain joins TRBV21-1 to TRBJ2-7; the table assigns TRBD1, which was not confirmed against the DNA. TRBV21-1 is reported as a pseudogene. This CDR3 is 14 amino acids long. The CDR3 loop is CASSKLGDRDEQYF. CDR3 nucleotides: TGTGCCAGCAGCAAACTCGGGGACAGGGATGAGCAGTACTTC.

CDR3: CASRQGTGELQYF. The CDR3 DNA follows: TGCGCCAGCAGGCAAGGGACAGGAGAACTGCAGTACTTC. This rearrangement joins TRBV5-1 to TRBJ2-7, with 8 bases fitting TRBD1. The CDR3 runs 13 residues. V shed 5 bases, J shed 9 bases, and the junction held 10 bases outside the gene matches. In germline, CDR1 is SGHRS, CDR2 YFSETQ. Combining the CDR3 with reference TRBV5-1 and TRBJ2-7 gives the whole variable domain KAGVTQTPRYLIKTRGQQVTLSCSPISGHRSVSWYQQTPGQGLQFLFEYFSETQRNKGNFPGRFSGRQFSNSRSEMNVSTLELGDSALYLCASRQGTGELQYFGPGTRLTVT.

V gene TRBV6-5 combines with J gene TRBJ1-6; 8 bases map to TRBD1. V lost 5 bases to trimming and J lost 5 bases; unmatched junction nucleotides: 5. The CDR3 is 15 amino acids. The germline V gene encodes CDR1 MNHEY and CDR2 SVGAGI. CDR3 coding DNA: TGTGCCAGCAGTAGACAGGGGATCGATAATTCACCCCTCCACTTT. Residues: CASSRQGIDNSPLHF.

The chain joins TRBV6-5 to TRBJ1-2; tentatively, D is TRBD1 (6 bases). Looked up from germline, CDR1 is MNHEY and CDR2 is SVGAGI. Trimming removed 3 bases at V and 4 bases at J, with 12 bases between. The CDR3 sequence is 14 residues long. CDR3 DNA sequence: TGTGCCAGCAGTTATCACAGGGAGGGCTATGGCTACACCTTC. Encoded protein: CASSYHREGYGYTF.

The rearrangement links TRBV18 to TRBJ1-4, with 7 bases fitting TRBD1. The ends lost 6 bases at V and 2 bases at J; junction bases unmatched: 9. The CDR3 runs to 16 residues. The germline V gene encodes CDR1 KGHSH and CDR2 LQKENI. The CDR3 loop reads CASSRRGLSTNEKLFF. For the CDR3, the DNA is TGTGCCAGCTCCCGGAGGGGGCTTTCCACTAATGAAAAACTGTTTTTT.

V gene TRBV28 combines with J gene TRBJ1-2; 8 bases map to TRBD1. Germline CDR1 is MDHEN and CDR2 is SYDVKM. The CDR3 runs to 16 residues. With V trimmed by 6 bases and J by 1 base, 10 bases remained unmatched. CDR3 in amino acids: CASRVGQGVDNYGYTF. The CDR3 DNA is TGTGCCAGCAGGGTCGGACAGGGTGTTGATAACTATGGCTACACCTTC.

The V and J genes are TRBV5-1 and TRBJ1-3, with TRBD1 matching over 8 bases. The junction had 9 bases not matched to a gene; V was cut back by 4 bases and J by 0 bases. CDR1 is SGHRS, CDR2 YFSETQ, per germline. This CDR3 is 17 amino acids long. CDR3 DNA: TGCGCCAGCAGCGCGGGACAGGTGGGAAACTCTGGAAACACCATATATTTT. It codes for CASSAGQVGNSGNTIYF.

The V and J genes are TRBV11-3 and TRBJ2-7; D is possibly TRBD1 (5 bases). CDR1 SGHNT and CDR2 YENEEA come from the germline V gene. The CDR3 length is 14 residues. Trimming took off 7 bases at V and 4 bases at J, with 17 bases between the two ends. CDR3 coding DNA: TGTGCCAGCACCCTGACAGATGGCTCTTACGAGCAGTACTTC. Translation: CASTLTDGSYEQYF.

This clone was seen just once. CDR3 in amino acids: CASSSHRGGTGRNEQFF. CDR3 coding DNA: TGTGCCAGCAGCTCCCACAGGGGAGGGACAGGGCGCAATGAGCAGTTCTTC. The chain is built from TRBV5-5 and TRBJ2-1, with 9 bases lining up with TRBD1. Looked up from germline, CDR1 is SGHKS and CDR2 is YYEKEE (reference sequence). V was clipped by 3 bases and J by 6 bases; unmatched bases: 13. The CDR3 contains 17 residues.

V usage is TRBV27 and J usage is TRBJ1-1; 10 nucleotides match TRBD1. The CDR3 runs 15 residues. Germline assignment: CDR1 MNHEY and CDR2 SMNVEV (reference sequence). V was clipped by 5 bases and J by 4 bases; unmatched bases: 7. In DNA, the CDR3 is TGTGCCAGCAGTATAGACAGGGGGCGAGTCACTGAAGCTTTCTTT. It encodes CASSIDRGRVTEAFF.

The CDR3, as DNA: TGTGCCAGCAGTCTTACAGGGGGGGATTCACCCCTCCACTTT. It yields the protein CASSLTGGDSPLHF. J is TRBJ1-6 and V is TRBV2; the match to TRBD1 covers 8 bases. Germline CDR1 reads SNHLY; CDR2 reads FYNNEI. This CDR3 is built from 14 residues. With 5 bases clipped from V and 8 bases from J, the junction kept 5 bases outside the gene matches.

The chain has TRBV6-5 and TRBJ1-2; D not resolved. This CDR3 spans 15 amino acids. V was pared by 2 bases and J by 4 bases, with 14 bases between. Looked up from germline, CDR1 is MNHEY and CDR2 is SVGAGI. This chain's CDR3 is CASSYDGSSAYGYTF. DNA for the CDR3: TGTGCCAGCAGTTACGACGGGAGTTCGGCCTATGGCTACACCTTC.

The CDR3 region is CASSLVTSGTVPYGYTF. The CDR3 DNA reads TGTGCCAGCAGCTTGGTCACCTCCGGGACAGTGCCCTATGGCTACACCTTC. V gene TRBV7-2 combines with J gene TRBJ1-2; 7 bases are shared with TRBD1. V lost 3 bases, J lost 4 bases, and 14 bases stayed unmatched. Germline V gene data show CDR1 as SGHTA and CDR2 as FQGNSA. The CDR3 length is 17 residues.

This clone was seen only a few times. The chain couples TRBV28 to TRBJ1-3, with 8 positions matching TRBD1. V dropped 4 bases and J dropped 2; count of bases not matched to a gene: 10. CDR1 and CDR2 from the germline V gene are MDHEN and SYDVKM. CDR3 size: 17 residues. The DNA of the CDR3 is TGTGCCAGCAGTTCGGGGGGACGGGACAGGACTGGAAACACCATATATTTT. Translating gives CASSSGGRDRTGNTIYF.

V usage is TRBV18 and J usage is TRBJ2-2, with D tentatively TRBD1 (5 bases). The V end lost 4 bases, the J end lost 5 bases, and 11 bases lay between the germline ends. The CDR3 covers 14 residues. Per germline, CDR1 KGHSH and CDR2 LQKENI. Here the CDR3 DNA reads TGTGCCAGCTCACAGACAGATCCGACCGGGGAGCTGTTTTTT. This sequence encodes CASSQTDPTGELFF.

In its sample, this clone was seen a few times. V and J are TRBV7-2 and TRBJ2-7, with 9 bases matching TRBD1. The CDR3 is 15 amino acids. CDR1 is SGHTA and CDR2 is FQGNSA in the germline V gene. V lost 5 bases to trimming and J lost 0 bases; unmatched junction nucleotides: 5. The chain's CDR3 is CASSTRDRASYEQYF. The CDR3 nucleotides read TGTGCCAGCAGCACCAGGGACAGGGCCTCCTACGAGCAGTACTTC.

V and J are TRBV6-5 and TRBJ1-2, with D possibly TRBD1 on 5 matching bases. This CDR3 region has 15 residues. Germline V gives CDR1 MNHEY, CDR2 SVGAGI. V was pared by 0 bases and J by 2 bases, with 10 bases between. DNA for the CDR3: TGTGCCAGCAGTTACTCGACCCAGGGAAACTATGGCTACACCTTC. Amino acids: CASSYSTQGNYGYTF.

This chain joins TRBV7-2 and TRBJ1-2; 8 bases fit TRBD1. CDR1 is SGHTA, CDR2 FQGNSA, per germline. CDR3 length equals 14 residues. The ends lost 6 bases at V and 7 bases at J; junction bases unmatched: 10. The CDR3 protein is CASSSYTGGGGYTF. DNA for the CDR3: TGTGCCAGCAGTTCATATACAGGGGGGGGTGGCTACACCTTC.

The rearrangement links TRBV7-2 to TRBJ1-1; 10 positions agree with TRBD1. Germline lookup yields CDR1 SGHTA and CDR2 FQGNSA. The CDR3 sequence is 14 residues long. Trimming at V came to 4 bases and at J to 4 bases, leaving 3 bases not matched to a gene. CDR3 region: CASSSDRGRTEAFF. The CDR3 coding sequence is TGTGCCAGCAGCTCCGACAGGGGGCGCACTGAAGCTTTCTTT. Drawing the rest from reference TRBV7-2 and TRBJ1-1, the complete variable domain is GAGVSQSPSNKVTEKGKDVELRCDPISGHTALYWYRQSLGQGLEFLIYFQGNSAPDKSGLPSDRFSAERTGGSVSTLTIQRTQQEDSAVYLCASSSDRGRTEAFFGQGTRLTVV.